This T cell receptor (beta chain) was sequenced for a study of blood T cell repertoires in COVID-19. Study information: Collection of acute and convalescent COVID-19 samples took place in the United States, Italy and Spain. PBMCs, B-cell-depleted T cells, or T cells provided the cDNA or gDNA that made up the material.

This CDR3 has 16 amino acids. Germline CDR1 reads LGHDT; CDR2 reads YNNKEL (reference sequence). V shed 4 bases and J 8 bases; nucleotides not matched to a gene: 11. Sequencing used immunoSEQ multiplex PCR; TCRdb keeps in-frame clones, though not all of them. Here the sample spans about 130,000 clones, about four fifths being singletons. The TCR sequence derives from a woman over 75 with acute or convalescent COVID-19. The rearrangement links TRBV3-1 (or the pseudogene TRBV3-2) to TRBJ1-4; TRBD1 aligns across 9 bases. Source material: peripheral blood. CDR3 residues: CASSPYSGTGWEKLFF. For the CDR3, the DNA is TGTGCCAGCAGCCCCTACTCCGGGACAGGGTGGGAAAAACTGTTTTTT.